What follows is one T cell receptor beta chain and its context. Its antigen remains unidentified. Qualities for individual bases were not recorded, and no much larger clone is one base off. The sample originates from a study of CD8+CD57+ T cells in acquired aplastic anemia (dated by TCRdb to the late 2010s). Regarding the study in general: A mean of approximately 2.9 ug of DNA, ranging from about 0.19 to 27.4 ug, was extracted from sorted CD4+ and CD8+ cells. An average of approximately 10 million reads for CD4+ cells and 11 million or so reads for CD8+ cells was obtained from healthy donor samples.

TCR repertoires of sorted CD4+ and CD8+ blood T cells from severe aplastic anemia patients and healthy subjects were deep-sequenced in the study. Ficoll-Paque density gradient centrifugation was used to isolate peripheral blood mononuclear cells. CD4+ and CD8+ T cells were sorted by FACS or magnetic beads before DNA extraction. Here is what the overall study found, with its caveats: Around 28 CD8+ CDR3 sequences were found to be shared between patients and controls, but these sequences appeared to be highly expressed in patients and within the immunodominant clones of the patients. Between patients and healthy controls, no significant difference in CD8+ Simpson's diversity was found (P=0.060).

The CDR3 runs 17 residues from the cysteine to the phenylalanine. The retained sequence is limited to the CDR3, 51 bases, with the frame set at the first base. The germline V gene supplies CDR1 MNHEY and CDR2 SVGAGI. V lost 0 bases and J lost 4 bases; the stretch between them is 18 bases long. TCR beta VDJ combination and CDR3 sequence profiling used genomic DNA as the template. An Illumina HiSeq 2000 was the platform used for TCR repertoire sequencing. In the paper's pipeline: TRBV/TRBJ rearrangement plots, CDR3 size and DJ length profiles, and Simpson's diversity index were used to evaluate the repertoires. The most abundant DNA sequence in the deep sequencing data was defined as the immunodominant clone. CDR3 amino acid sequences were checked for sharing across subjects and were also compared against the VDJdb database and published repertoires. TCRdb trimmed the raw reads at Q25, called clones with MiXCR and kept productive beta chains. Each record represents a unique CDR3 protein, reported with the most common genes and DNA among its rows. The V and J calls shown here were made by TCRdb, not taken from the authors' results. The sample records a few hundred thousand distinct CDR3 sequences, 34% of which are singletons. About 1.1% of the sample lies in the top ten.

The TCR originated in a human donor in good health, serving as a control. Here the chain combines TRBV6-5 and TRBJ1-1; a weak D assignment points to TRBD1 (6 bases agree). Sample: sorted CD4+, CD8+, or CD8+CD57+ T cells (not recorded which) from PBMCs. The DNA sequence is TGTGCCAGCAGTTACTCGATAGGGGGTCGGTTTGGCACTGAAGCTTTCTTT. This translates into CASSYSIGGRFGTEAFF.